What follows are 14 T cell receptor beta chains derived from one specimen sequenced in a study of T cell responses to AZD1222 COVID-19 vaccine listed by TCRdb under 2021. The library was produced with the immunoSEQ multiplex PCR assay. In TCRdb, the immuneACCESS table is reduced to in-frame sequences with V and J assigned. These tables do not hold every clone; where another copy was compared, an unresolved V gene accounts for under half, and the others remain unexplained. In all, the sample holds about 120,000 clones, and around nine tenths of those were seen once. The ten most abundant clones make up 8.4% of the sample. The sample's time point label is to be understood as: baseline before first vaccination. The input for sequencing was peripheral blood, taken on day 0 of AZD1222 vaccination. The receptors derive from an adult in good health.

V gene TRBV15 combines with J gene TRBJ2-7; D might be TRBD2 (5 bases). Germline V gene lookup returns CDR1 LNHNV and CDR2 YYDKDF (reference sequence). The CDR3 runs to 12 residues. V shed 3 bases and J shed 6 bases, with 9 bases lying between them. CDR3 DNA sequence: TGTGCCACCAGCAGCGGGGTCGGCGAGCAGTACTTC. It is translated as CATSSGVGEQYF.

The chain links TRBV19 to TRBJ1-2; D is perhaps TRBD1 (6 bases). V was clipped by 3 bases and J by 3 bases, with 8 bases between them. The CDR3 sequence is 13 residues long. CDR1 and CDR2 (germline): LNHDA, SQIVND (reference sequence). CDR3 protein: CASSMHRDYGYTF. The DNA for the CDR3 is TGTGCCAGTAGTATGCACAGGGACTATGGCTACACCTTC. The variable domain in full, completed from reference TRBV19 and TRBJ1-2, reads DGGITQSPKYLFRKEGQNVTLSCEQNLNHDAMYWYRQDPGQGLRLIYYSQIVNDFQKGDIAEGYSVSREKKESFPLTVTSAQKNPTAFYLCASSMHRDYGYTFGSGTRLTVV.

This rearrangement joins TRBV19 to TRBJ1-5; weak D call: TRBD1 (6 bases). The germline V gene encodes CDR1 LNHDA and CDR2 SQIVND (reference sequence). Trimming shortened V by 7 bases and J by 2 bases, and 15 bases separated the two germline ends. The CDR3 contains 15 residues. The CDR3 DNA sequence: TGTGCCAGTAACGGAAACGGGGGCGGCAATCAGCCCCAGCATTTT. The encoded protein is CASNGNGGGNQPQHF.

J is TRBJ2-6 and V is TRBV7-2; D is unclear. The V end lost 1 base, the J end lost 0 bases, and 7 bases lay between the germline ends. This CDR3 region has 16 residues. Germline CDR1 and CDR2: SGHTA and FQGNSA. CDR3 protein: CASSLGRFSGANVLTF. For the CDR3, the DNA is TGTGCCAGCAGCTTAGGTCGGTTCTCTGGGGCCAACGTCCTGACTTTC.

This chain joins TRBV29-1 and TRBJ2-2, with D hard to call. Germline V gene lookup returns CDR1 SQVTM and CDR2 ANQGSEA. The CDR3 contains 10 residues. Trimming cost V 5 bases and J 7 bases, with 5 bases left between them. Here the CDR3 reads CSVRSGELFF. The DNA of the CDR3 is TGCAGCGTTCGGAGCGGGGAGCTGTTTTTT.

The chain joins TRBV10-2 to TRBJ2-1; perhaps TRBD2 as D (7 bases). This CDR3 contains 18 residues. The germline V and J ends were trimmed by 2 bases and 4 bases, with 21 bases remaining between them. Germline assignment: CDR1 WSHSY and CDR2 SAAADI. CDR3 loop: CASSEKGGAGVGYNEQFF. CDR3 DNA sequence: TGCGCCAGCAGTGAGAAGGGGGGGGCGGGAGTCGGTTACAATGAGCAGTTCTTC.

The CDR3 spells CASSLAGDTQYF. The CDR3 DNA reads as TGCGCCAGCAGCTTGGCTGGGGATACGCAGTATTTT. The gene calls are TRBV5-1 and TRBJ2-3; D is ambiguous. Trimming left V 0 bases short and J 6 bases short, with 5 bases between. The CDR3 has 12 residues. Germline lookup yields CDR1 SGHRS and CDR2 YFSETQ.

The J gene is TRBJ1-5, the V gene TRBV28; 7 nucleotides agree with TRBD1. This CDR3 spans 15 amino acids. The germline gives CDR1 MDHEN, CDR2 SYDVKM. The junction had 5 bases not matched to a gene; V was cut back by 2 bases and J by 4 bases. Here the CDR3 reads CASSLEDRFNQPQHF. The CDR3 coding sequence is TGTGCCAGCAGTTTAGAGGACAGGTTTAATCAGCCCCAGCATTTT.

The chain links TRBV5-1 to TRBJ1-4; possible D gene TRBD1, 6 bases. The germline V and J ends were trimmed by 2 bases and 0 bases, with 23 bases remaining between them. Germline V gives CDR1 SGHRS, CDR2 YFSETQ. CDR3 size: 20 residues. The CDR3 bases are TGCGCCAGCAGCTTTTTGTGGGCAGGGGAGGTTGCGTCAACTAATGAAAAACTGTTTTTT. It codes for CASSFLWAGEVASTNEKLFF.

The V call is TRBV6-4, the J call TRBJ2-1, with D maybe TRBD1 (6 bases). Germline assignment: CDR1 MRHNA and CDR2 SNTAGT. The CDR3 is made up of 15 amino acids. The germline V and J ends were trimmed by 6 bases and 1 base, with 13 bases remaining between them. Here the CDR3 reads CASSAQGASYNEQFF. DNA for the CDR3: TGTGCCAGCAGCGCACAGGGAGCATCCTACAATGAGCAGTTCTTC.

CDR3 loop: CAISGQGADEAFF. CDR3 sequence (DNA): TGTGCCATCAGTGGACAGGGGGCTGATGAAGCTTTCTTT. This chain uses TRBV10-3 with TRBJ1-1, with 10 bases lining up with TRBD1. The J segment lost 7 bases and the V segment lost 4 bases, leaving 3 bases of the junction unmatched. CDR1 and CDR2 from the germline V gene are ENHRY and SYGVKD. The CDR3 consists of 13 residues.

This chain connects TRBV28 to TRBJ1-1; weak D call: TRBD1 (5 bases). The V gene lost 5 bases and the J gene lost 1 base, with 11 bases spanning the gap. The CDR3 contains 14 residues. Germline V gene data show CDR1 as MDHEN and CDR2 as SYDVKM. The CDR3 here is CASSAGPRNTEAFF. Written as DNA, the CDR3 is TGTGCCAGCAGTGCGGGACCGCGGAACACTGAAGCTTTCTTT. Full variable domain (missing parts from reference TRBV28 and TRBJ1-1): DVKVTQSSRYLVKRTGEKVFLECVQDMDHENMFWYRQDPGLGLRLIYFSYDVKMKEKGDIPEGYSVSREKKERFSLILESASTNQTSMYLCASSAGPRNTEAFFGQGTRLTVV.

This clone was detected once. The CDR3 protein is CASSLGTPILGRAYEQYF. The CDR3 bases are TGTGCCAGCTCGTTAGGGACACCCATCCTTGGTCGGGCCTACGAGCAGTACTTC. The rearrangement joins TRBV18 to TRBJ2-7; D is perhaps TRBD1 (6 bases). With 6 bases removed from V and 2 bases from J, the gap between germline ends came to 26 bases. The germline gives CDR1 KGHSH, CDR2 LQKENI. This CDR3 spans 18 amino acids.

This chain uses TRBV6-5 with TRBJ2-7; 11 nucleotides agree with TRBD2. The germline gives CDR1 MNHEY, CDR2 SVGAGI. The J segment lost 3 bases and the V segment lost 6 bases, leaving 4 bases of the junction unmatched. The CDR3 spans 14 residues. The CDR3 nucleotides read TGTGCCAGCAGACGACTAGCGGGAATCTACGAGCAGTACTTC. Translated, it gives CASRRLAGIYEQYF.